Listed here are 10 T cell receptor beta chains from one sample, sequenced in a study of T cell repertoires in cytomegalovirus infection. Their antigens are not known. In TCRdb, the reads were re-called with MiXCR into one record per CDR3 protein. The sample has tens of thousands of distinct CDR3 sequences, approximately 42% seen once. Source: CD8+ T cells from cultured PBMCs, taken from culture after CMV antigen stimulation. All receptors come from a human donor in good health (CMV status not recorded). Some clones in this sample may be carry-over from other donors' samples.

The chain uses TRBV5-1 and TRBJ2-5; TRBD2 matches 16 bases. CDR1 SGHRS and CDR2 YFSETQ come from the germline V gene. There are 18 residues in the CDR3. J gave up 0 bases and V 4 bases, and 6 bases lay outside the gene matches. The CDR3 DNA sequence: TGCGCCAGCAGCCTGGGACTAGCGGGGGGGCCCGACCAAGAGACCCAGTACTTC. Residues: CASSLGLAGGPDQETQYF. The complete variable domain, with remaining parts taken from reference TRBV5-1 and TRBJ2-5, reads KAGVTQTPRYLIKTRGQQVTLSCSPISGHRSVSWYQQTPGQGLQFLFEYFSETQRNKGNFPGRFSGRQFSNSRSEMNVSTLELGDSALYLCASSLGLAGGPDQETQYFGPGTRLLVL.

This clonotype was found a few times. V and J are TRBV7-2 and TRBJ1-1; D is perhaps TRBD1 (6 bases). CDR3 length: 16 residues. The germline V gene has CDR1 SGHTA and CDR2 FQGNSA. V lost 1 base to trimming and J lost 4 bases, with 16 bases between them. The CDR3 reads CASSLEVYGGATEAFF. In DNA form, the CDR3 reads TGTGCCAGCAGCTTAGAAGTTTATGGGGGCGCCACTGAAGCTTTCTTT.

This clonotype was detected a few times. This sequence joins TRBV19 and TRBJ1-4, with 8 bases lining up with TRBD1. CDR1 LNHDA and CDR2 SQIVND come from the germline V gene (reference sequence). Losses at the gene ends were 5 bases for V and 8 bases for J; bases not matched to a gene: 13. The CDR3 runs 16 residues. The CDR3 reads CASSPGQADGGEKLFF. CDR3 in DNA: TGTGCCAGTAGTCCGGGACAGGCGGATGGAGGGGAAAAACTGTTTTTT.

The genes are TRBV15 and TRBJ1-2; D unclear. The germline gives CDR1 LNHNV, CDR2 YYDKDF (reference sequence). Trimming stripped 0 bases from V and 7 bases from J, with 15 bases between. CDR3 length equals 15 residues. CDR3 loop: CATSRDRGLGGGYTF. The CDR3 DNA reads TGTGCCACCAGCAGAGATAGAGGGCTCGGAGGTGGCTACACCTTC.

This clonotype has just a few counts. This chain links TRBV6-2 or TRBV6-3 with TRBJ1-5; D ambiguous. Germline V gene lookup returns CDR1 MNHEY and CDR2 SVGEGT. The CDR3 is 16 residues long. The V and J ends lost 0 bases and 4 bases respectively, with 13 bases between them. The DNA for the CDR3 is TGTGCCAGCAGTTACTCCATGGAGGGCGAGAATCAGCCCCAGCATTTT. Its translation is CASSYSMEGENQPQHF.

The genes are TRBV4-1 and TRBJ2-7; possibly TRBD1 for D (5 bases). Germline V gives CDR1 MGHRA, CDR2 YSYEKL. Trimming stripped 0 bases from V and 4 bases from J, with 16 bases between. There are 16 residues in the CDR3. The CDR3 nucleotides read TGCGCCAGCAGCCAAGATCTTGCACAGGAAGGTTACGAGCAGTACTTC. This translates into CASSQDLAQEGYEQYF.

This clonotype has only a few counts. The chain links TRBV12-3 or TRBV12-4 to TRBJ2-1; D unclear. The CDR3 has 10 residues. The V and J ends lost 1 base and 11 bases respectively, with 3 bases between them. The CDR3 nucleotides are TGTGCCAGCAGTTTAGGGAAGCAGTTCTTC. This sequence encodes CASSLGKQFF.

This chain joins TRBV7-6 and TRBJ2-6, with TRBD1 matching over 7 bases. The junction had 6 bases not matched to a gene; V was cut back by 6 bases and J by 4 bases. The CDR3 runs to 15 residues. The germline CDR1 and CDR2 sequences are SGHVS and FNYEAQ. The DNA for the CDR3 is TGTGCCAGCAGTGCGACAGGGCACGGGGCCAACGTCCTGACTTTC. Translation: CASSATGHGANVLTF. Drawing the rest from reference TRBV7-6 and TRBJ2-6, the complete variable domain is GAGVSQSPRYKVTKRGQDVALRCDPISGHVSLYWYRQALGQGPEFLTYFNYEAQQDKSGLPNDRFSAERPEGSISTLTIQRTEQRDSAMYRCASSATGHGANVLTFGAGSRLTVL.

V usage is TRBV12-3 or TRBV12-4 and J usage is TRBJ2-2; D call uncertain. CDR3 size: 17 residues. V lost 1 base and J lost 0, with 12 bases in between. CDR3 DNA sequence: TGTGCCAGCAGTTTAGAATTTGGCGGAACGAACACCGGGGAGCTGTTTTTT. Its protein product is CASSLEFGGTNTGELFF.

J is TRBJ2-2 and V is TRBV10-3; D possibly corresponds to TRBD1 (6 bases). Trimming left V 10 bases short and J 3 bases short, with 18 bases between. CDR1 is ENHRY and CDR2 is SYGVKD in the germline V gene. This CDR3 has 15 amino acids. CDR3 region: CATEKDRSDTGELFF. The CDR3 nucleotides are TGTGCCACAGAAAAAGACAGGAGCGACACCGGGGAGCTGTTTTTT.